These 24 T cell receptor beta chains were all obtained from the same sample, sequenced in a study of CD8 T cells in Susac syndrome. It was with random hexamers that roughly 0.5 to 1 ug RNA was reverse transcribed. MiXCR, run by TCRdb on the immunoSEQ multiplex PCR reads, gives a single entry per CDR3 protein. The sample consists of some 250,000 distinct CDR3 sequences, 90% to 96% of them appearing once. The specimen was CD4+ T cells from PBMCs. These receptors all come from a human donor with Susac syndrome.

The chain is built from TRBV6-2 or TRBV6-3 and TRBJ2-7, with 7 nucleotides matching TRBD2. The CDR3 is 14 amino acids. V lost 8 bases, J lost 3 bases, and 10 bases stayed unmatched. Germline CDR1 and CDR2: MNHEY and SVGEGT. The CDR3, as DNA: TGTGCCAGCCGGGAGGAGGGAGGCGGCTACGAGCAGTACTTC. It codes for CASREEGGGYEQYF.

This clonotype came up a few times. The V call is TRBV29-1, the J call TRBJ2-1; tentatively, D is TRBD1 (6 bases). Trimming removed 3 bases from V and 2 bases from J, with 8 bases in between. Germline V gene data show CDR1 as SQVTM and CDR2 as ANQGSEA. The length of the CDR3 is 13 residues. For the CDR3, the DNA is TGCAGCGTTGAGAGGGGGACCTACAATGAGCAGTTCTTC. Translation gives CSVERGTYNEQFF.

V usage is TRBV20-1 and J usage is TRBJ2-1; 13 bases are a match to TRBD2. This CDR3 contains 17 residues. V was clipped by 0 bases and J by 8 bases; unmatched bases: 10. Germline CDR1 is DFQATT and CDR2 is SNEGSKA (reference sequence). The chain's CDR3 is CSARDRGSGLAGYEQFF. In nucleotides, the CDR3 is TGCAGTGCTAGAGATCGAGGGTCGGGACTAGCGGGATATGAGCAGTTCTTC.

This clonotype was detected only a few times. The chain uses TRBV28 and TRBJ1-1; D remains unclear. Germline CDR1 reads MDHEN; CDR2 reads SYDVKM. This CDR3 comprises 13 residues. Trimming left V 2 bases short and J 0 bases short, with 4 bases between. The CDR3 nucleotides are TGTGCCAGCAGTTTACAGGTGAACACTGAAGCTTTCTTT. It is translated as CASSLQVNTEAFF.

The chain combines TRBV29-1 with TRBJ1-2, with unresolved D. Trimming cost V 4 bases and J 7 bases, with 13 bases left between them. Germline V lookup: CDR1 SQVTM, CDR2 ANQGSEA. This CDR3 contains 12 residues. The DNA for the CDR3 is TGCAGCGTTGGAGCGGACGGCTTTGGCTACACCTTC. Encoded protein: CSVGADGFGYTF.

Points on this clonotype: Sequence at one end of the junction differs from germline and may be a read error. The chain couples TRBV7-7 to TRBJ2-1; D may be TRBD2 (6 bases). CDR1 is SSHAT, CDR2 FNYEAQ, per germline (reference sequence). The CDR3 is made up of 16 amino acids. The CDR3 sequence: CASSLKAGMGNNEQFF. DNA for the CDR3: TGTGCTAGCAGCTTAAAAGCGGGCATGGGGAACAATGAGCAGTTCTTC.

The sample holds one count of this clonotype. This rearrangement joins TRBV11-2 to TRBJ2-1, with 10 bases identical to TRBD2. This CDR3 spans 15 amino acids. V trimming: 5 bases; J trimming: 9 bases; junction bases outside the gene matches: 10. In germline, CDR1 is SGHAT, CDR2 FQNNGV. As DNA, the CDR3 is TGTGCCAGCAGCCCAGGGATTAGCGGGAGGCTTGAGCAGTTCTTC. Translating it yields CASSPGISGRLEQFF.

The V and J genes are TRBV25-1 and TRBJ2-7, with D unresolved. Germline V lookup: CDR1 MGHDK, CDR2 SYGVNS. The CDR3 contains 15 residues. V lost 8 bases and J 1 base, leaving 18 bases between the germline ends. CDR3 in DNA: TGTGCCAGCGCCCCATCTAGGCAGACTTCCTACGAGCAGTACTTC. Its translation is CASAPSRQTSYEQYF.

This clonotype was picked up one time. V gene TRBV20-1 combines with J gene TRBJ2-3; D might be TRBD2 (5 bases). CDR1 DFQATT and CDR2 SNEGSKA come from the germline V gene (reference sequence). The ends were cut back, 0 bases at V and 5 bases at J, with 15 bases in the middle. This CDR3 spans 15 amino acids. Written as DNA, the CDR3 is TGCAGTGCTAGAGATTTGCTAGGGAGTAGAGATACGCAGTATTTT. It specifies CSARDLLGSRDTQYF.

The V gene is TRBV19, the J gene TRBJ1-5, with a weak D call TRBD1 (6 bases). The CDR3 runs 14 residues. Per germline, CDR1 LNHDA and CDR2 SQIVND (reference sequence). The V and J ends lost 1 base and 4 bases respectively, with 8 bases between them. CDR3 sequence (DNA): TGTGCCAGTAGTATAGGCACAGGGAATCAGCCCCAGCATTTT. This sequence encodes CASSIGTGNQPQHF. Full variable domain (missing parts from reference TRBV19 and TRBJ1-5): DGGITQSPKYLFRKEGQNVTLSCEQNLNHDAMYWYRQDPGQGLRLIYYSQIVNDFQKGDIAEGYSVSREKKESFPLTVTSAQKNPTAFYLCASSIGTGNQPQHFGDGTRLSIL.

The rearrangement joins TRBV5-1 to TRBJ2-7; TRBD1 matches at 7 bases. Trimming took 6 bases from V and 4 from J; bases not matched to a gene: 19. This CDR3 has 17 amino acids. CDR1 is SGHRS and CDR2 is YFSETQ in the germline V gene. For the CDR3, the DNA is TGCGCCAGCACCCCCCGCTCTACAGGGGCCCCTGTGTACGAGCAGTACTTC. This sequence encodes CASTPRSTGAPVYEQYF.

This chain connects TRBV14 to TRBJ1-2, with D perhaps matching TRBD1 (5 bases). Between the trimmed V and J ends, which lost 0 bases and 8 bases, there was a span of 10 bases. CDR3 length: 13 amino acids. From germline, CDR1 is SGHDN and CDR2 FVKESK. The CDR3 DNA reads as TGTGCCAGCAGCCAAGACAGGGCTTGGGGCTACACCTTC. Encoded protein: CASSQDRAWGYTF.

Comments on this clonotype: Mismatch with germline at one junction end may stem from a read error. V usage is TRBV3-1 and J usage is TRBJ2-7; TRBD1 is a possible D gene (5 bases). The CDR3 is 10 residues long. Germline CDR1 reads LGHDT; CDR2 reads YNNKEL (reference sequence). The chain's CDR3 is CASSQGRVVF. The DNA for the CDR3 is TGTGCCAGCAGCCAAGGCAGGGTAGTCTTC.

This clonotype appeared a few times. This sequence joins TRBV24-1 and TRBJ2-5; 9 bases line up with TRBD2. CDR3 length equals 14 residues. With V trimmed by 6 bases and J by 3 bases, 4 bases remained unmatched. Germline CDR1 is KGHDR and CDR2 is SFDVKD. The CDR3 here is CATSLAGPKETQYF. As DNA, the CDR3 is TGTGCCACCAGTCTAGCGGGACCTAAAGAGACCCAGTACTTC.

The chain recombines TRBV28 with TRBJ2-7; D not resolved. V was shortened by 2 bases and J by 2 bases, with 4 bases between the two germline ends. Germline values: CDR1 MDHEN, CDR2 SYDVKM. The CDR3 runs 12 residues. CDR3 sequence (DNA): TGTGCCAGCAGTTTACAGACCTACGAGCAGTACTTC. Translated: CASSLQTYEQYF.

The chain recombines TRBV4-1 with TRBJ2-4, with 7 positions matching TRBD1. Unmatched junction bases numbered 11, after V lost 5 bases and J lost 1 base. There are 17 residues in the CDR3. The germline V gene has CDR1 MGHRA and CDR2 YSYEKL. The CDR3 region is CASSRGPTAGAKNIQYF. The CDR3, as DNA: TGCGCCAGCAGCAGGGGGCCTACTGCTGGGGCCAAAAACATTCAGTACTTC.

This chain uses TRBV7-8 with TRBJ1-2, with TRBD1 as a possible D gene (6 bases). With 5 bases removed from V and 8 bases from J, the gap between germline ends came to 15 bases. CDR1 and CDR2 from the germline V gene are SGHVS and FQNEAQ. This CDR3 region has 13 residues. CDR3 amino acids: CASSRGGTPGYTF. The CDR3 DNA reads TGTGCCAGCAGCCGAGGCGGGACACCGGGCTACACCTTC.

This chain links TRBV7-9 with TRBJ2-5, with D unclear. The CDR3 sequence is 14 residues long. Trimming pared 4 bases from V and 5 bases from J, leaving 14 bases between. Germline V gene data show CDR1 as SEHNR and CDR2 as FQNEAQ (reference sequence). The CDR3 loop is CASSSKPGRETQYF. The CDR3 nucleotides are TGTGCCAGCAGCTCCAAACCGGGCCGGGAGACCCAGTACTTC.

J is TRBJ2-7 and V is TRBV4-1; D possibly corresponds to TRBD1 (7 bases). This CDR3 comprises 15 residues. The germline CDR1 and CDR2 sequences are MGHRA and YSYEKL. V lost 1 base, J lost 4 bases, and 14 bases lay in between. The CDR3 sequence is CASSQGAGQNYEQYF. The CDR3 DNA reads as TGCGCCAGCAGCCAAGGCGCGGGACAGAATTACGAGCAGTACTTC.

The CDR3 DNA is TGTGCCAGCAGCTTAGTTAACTATGGCTACACCTTC. Translating it yields CASSLVNYGYTF. The chain combines TRBV11-2 with TRBJ1-2; D call uncertain. Germline loops: CDR1 SGHAT, CDR2 FQNNGV. V shed 1 base and J shed 1 base, with 1 base lying between them. CDR3 length: 12 residues. The whole variable domain, remainder taken from reference TRBV11-2 and TRBJ1-2, is EAGVAQSPRYKIIEKRQSVAFWCNPISGHATLYWYQQILGQGPKLLIQFQNNGVVDDSQLPKDRFSAERLKGVDSTLKIQPAKLEDSAVYLCASSLVNYGYTFGSGTRLTVV.

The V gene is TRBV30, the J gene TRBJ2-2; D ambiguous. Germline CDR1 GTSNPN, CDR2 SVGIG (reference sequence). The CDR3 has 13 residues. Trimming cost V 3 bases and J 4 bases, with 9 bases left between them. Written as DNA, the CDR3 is TGTGCCTGGAGGGACGGCGGCACCGGGGAGCTGTTTTTT. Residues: CAWRDGGTGELFF.

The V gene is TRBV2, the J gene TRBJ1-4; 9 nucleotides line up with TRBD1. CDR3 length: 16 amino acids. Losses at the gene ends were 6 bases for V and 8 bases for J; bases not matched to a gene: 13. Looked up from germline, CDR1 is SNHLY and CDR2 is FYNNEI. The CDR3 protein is CASRRQVRDRDEKLFF. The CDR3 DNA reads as TGTGCCAGCAGGAGGCAGGTCCGGGACAGGGACGAAAAACTGTTTTTT.

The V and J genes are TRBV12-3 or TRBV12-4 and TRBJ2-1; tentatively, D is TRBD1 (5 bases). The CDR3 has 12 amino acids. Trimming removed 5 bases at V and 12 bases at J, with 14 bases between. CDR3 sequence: CASSRQGRWQFF. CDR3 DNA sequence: TGTGCCAGCAGTCGTCAGGGTAGGTGGCAGTTCTTC.

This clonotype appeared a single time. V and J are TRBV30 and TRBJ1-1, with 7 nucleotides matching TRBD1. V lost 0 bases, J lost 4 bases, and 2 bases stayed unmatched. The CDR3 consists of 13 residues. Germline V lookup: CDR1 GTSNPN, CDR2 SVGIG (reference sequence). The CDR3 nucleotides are TGTGCCTGGAGTGTATCAGGGGGCACTGAAGCTTTCTTT. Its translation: CAWSVSGGTEAFF.